Listed below are T cell receptor beta chains from one sample, sequenced in a study of shared clonotypes between healthy human individuals. Clones were read by immunoSEQ multiplex PCR, and TCRdb kept only the in-frame ones, dropping some. The data hold over a million clones, with approximately 80% observed a single time. Sequences were obtained from memory CD4+ T cells from PBMCs. Receptors originate from a young man in good health. Some clones in this sample may be carry-over from other donors' samples. CDR3s include the opening cysteine and the closing phenylalanine or tryptophan. D genes are given only for firm matches. Part of the rows lack a size; the others show once, few, many or a class for expanded clones.

size	J	V	D	CDR3	DNA
.	TRBJ2-1	TRBV2	TRBD2	CASSELADNEQFF	TGTGCCAGCAGTGAACTAGCGGACAATGAGCAGTTCTTC
.	TRBJ2-7	TRBV4-2	.	CASSQVQEEQYF	TGTGCCAGCAGCCAAGTCCAAGAAGAGCAGTACTTC
once	TRBJ2-1	TRBV7-8	TRBD2	CASSKREVSNEQFF	TGTGCCAGCAGCAAGCGGGAGGTTTCCAATGAGCAGTTCTTC
.	TRBJ1-4	TRBV11-1	.	CASSQRRNDEKLFF	TGTGCCAGCAGCCAAAGGCGGAACGATGAAAAACTGTTTTTT
.	TRBJ2-7	TRBV27	.	CASSLSYSGGNEQYF	TGTGCCAGCAGTTTATCCTATTCTGGGGGAAACGAGCAGTACTTC
.	TRBJ1-2	TRBV4-2	.	CASSPTRGRGGGYTF	TGTGCCAGCAGCCCCACCCGGGGGCGGGGGGGTGGCTACACCTTC
once	TRBJ2-7	TRBV7-2	.	CASSLVGVLYEQYF	TGTGCCAGCAGCTTAGTGGGAGTACTGTACGAGCAGTACTTC
.	TRBJ2-7	TRBV18	.	CASSPQRVNEQYF	TGTGCCAGCTCACCACAACGGGTAAACGAGCAGTACTTC
once	TRBJ1-4	TRBV28	.	CAANSGLREKLFF	TGTGCCGCCAACAGTGGGCTGAGGGAAAAACTGTTTTTT
few	TRBJ2-7	TRBV5-5	TRBD1	CASSFPPGQGYEQYF	TGTGCCAGCAGCTTCCCTCCGGGACAGGGCTACGAGCAGTACTTC
many	TRBJ1-2	TRBV19	TRBD1	CASSMGQGAFFYGYTF	TGTGCCAGTAGTATGGGACAGGGGGCCTTCTTCTATGGCTACACCTTC
.	TRBJ2-7	TRBV6-1	.	CASSGPRQGTDYEQYF	TGTGCCAGCAGTGGGCCGAGGCAGGGAACCGACTACGAGCAGTACTTC
once	TRBJ2-1	TRBV7-9	.	CASSPSRDSLRNEQFF	TGTGCCAGCAGCCCTTCCCGGGACTCCCTGAGAAATGAGCAGTTCTTC
.	TRBJ1-2	TRBV5-1	.	CASSPGQRNYGYTF	TGCGCCAGCAGCCCCGGACAGAGAAATTATGGCTACACCTTC
.	TRBJ2-7	TRBV19	TRBD1	CASSKGASVGEQYF	TGTGCCAGTAGTAAGGGGGCGTCAGTCGGCGAGCAGTACTTC
.	TRBJ2-5	TRBV5-1	.	CASSFLGSGETQYF	TGCGCCAGCAGCTTCTTGGGGTCGGGAGAGACCCAGTACTTC
few	TRBJ2-6	TRBV5-6	.	CASSSIRALSSGANVLTF	TGTGCCAGCAGCTCCATCAGGGCCCTTAGCTCTGGGGCCAACGTCCTGACTTTC
.	TRBJ2-1	TRBV9	.	CASSADLSNEQFF	TGTGCCAGCAGCGCGGACCTGTCCAATGAGCAGTTCTTC
.	TRBJ1-3	TRBV13	.	CASSPRSSGNTIYF	TGTGCCAGCAGCCCACGCTCGTCAGGAAACACCATATATTTT
.	TRBJ2-4	TRBV2	TRBD1	CASSDRGKNIQYF	TGTGCCAGCAGTGACAGGGGGAAAAACATTCAGTACTTC
.	TRBJ1-5	TRBV28	.	CASKLQINQPQHF	TGTGCCAGCAAGTTGCAAATCAATCAGCCCCAGCATTTT
.	TRBJ1-3	TRBV18	TRBD1	CASSRGQTSSGNTIYF	TGTGCCAGCTCACGGGGACAGACGAGCTCTGGAAACACCATATATTTT
.	TRBJ2-2	TRBV5-4	.	CASSAEWNTGELFF	TGTGCCAGCAGCGCCGAATGGAACACCGGGGAGCTGTTTTTT
.	TRBJ1-1	TRBV5-1	.	CASSTGRTEAFF	TGCGCCAGCAGCACTGGCCGAACTGAAGCTTTCTTT